Given below is one T cell receptor beta chain in context. This sample was included in a study of blood T cell repertoires in COVID-19. Some clones are missing from TCRdb's copy, which holds only in-frame ones; the method was immunoSEQ multiplex PCR. The sample yields some 220,000 clones, approximately 85% seen once. V lost 0 bases and J 8 bases, leaving 20 bases between the germline ends. The germline gives CDR1 LNHDA, CDR2 SQIVND (reference sequence). The CDR3 has 17 residues. The sequenced material came from peripheral blood. This rearrangement joins TRBV19 to TRBJ2-1, with D perhaps TRBD1 (6 bases). The TCR comes from a man in his fifties or sixties with COVID-19, enrolled during active disease. The CDR3 DNA reads TGTGCCAGTAGTATAGACCTAGGGGGATCTGGGGTGTATGAGCAGTTCTTC. This encodes CASSIDLGGSGVYEQFF.